The 28 T cell receptor beta chains in this list originate from one sample, sequenced in a study of CD8+ T cells in alopecia areata. It was cDNA, reverse transcribed from extracted RNA, that served as the sequencing template. Assay: immunoSEQ multiplex PCR; the TCRdb copy retains only in-frame clones and omits some. Among about 150,000 clones, around 50% were seen once, and the ten largest hold approximately 19%. Material: CD8+ T cells sorted from blood, obtained at week 0. The receptors shown here come from a human donor with alopecia areata.

As DNA, the CDR3 is TGTGCCACCCGACAGTACAACAATGAGCAGTTCTTC. It translates to CATRQYNNEQFF. The chain combines TRBV11-3 with TRBJ2-1, with D possibly TRBD1 on 5 matching bases. The germline CDR1 and CDR2 sequences are SGHNT and YENEEA. Trimming pared 10 bases from V and 5 bases from J, leaving 12 bases between. The CDR3 sequence is 12 residues long. Full variable domain (rest looked up from reference TRBV11-3 and TRBJ2-1): EAGVVQSPRYKIIEKKQPVAFWCNPISGHNTLYWYLQNLGQGPELLIRYENEEAVDDSQLPKDRFSAERLKGVDSTLKIQPAELGDSAVYLCATRQYNNEQFFGPGTRLTVL.

The chain employs TRBV4-3 and TRBJ1-2; D is unclear. CDR3 length: 15 residues. V dropped 0 bases and J dropped 4 bases, with 12 bases sitting between them. CDR1 is LGHNA and CDR2 is YSLEER in the germline V gene. The CDR3 region is CASSQEAGARYGYTF. Here the CDR3 DNA reads TGCGCCAGCAGCCAAGAGGCAGGCGCTCGCTATGGCTACACCTTC.

CDR3 DNA sequence: TGTGCCAGCAGCTTATATGTCAAAACGGCCCCAAATTCACCCCTCCACTTT. Translating gives CASSLYVKTAPNSPLHF. This sequence joins TRBV7-8 and TRBJ1-6; D unclear. The CDR3 length is 17 residues. Germline CDR1 and CDR2: SGHVS and FQNEAQ. V was trimmed by 2 bases and J by 7 bases, leaving 18 bases between them.

J is TRBJ1-2 and V is TRBV7-9; 10 positions match TRBD1. The ends lost 5 bases at V and 8 bases at J; junction bases unmatched: 5. The CDR3 consists of 13 residues. Germline CDR1 reads SEHNR; CDR2 reads FQNEAQ (reference sequence). CDR3 residues: CASSAGTGDGYTF. The CDR3 DNA follows: TGTGCCAGCAGCGCCGGGACAGGGGACGGCTACACCTTC.

The sample holds a few counts of this clone. V usage is TRBV19 and J usage is TRBJ1-1; maybe TRBD1 (5 bases). The CDR3 totals 14 residues. CDR1 and CDR2 (germline): LNHDA, SQIVND (reference sequence). Trimming removed 3 bases at V and 4 bases at J, with 12 bases between. CDR3 loop: CASSMGPRTTEAFF. The CDR3 DNA reads TGTGCCAGTAGTATGGGACCGAGAACCACTGAAGCTTTCTTT.

This clone was recorded only once. The V gene is TRBV10-1, the J gene TRBJ1-2; unclear D gene. The V and J ends lost 3 bases and 2 bases respectively, with 4 bases between them. Germline CDR1 and CDR2: WNHNN and SYGVQD (reference sequence). The CDR3 loop spans 12 amino acids. CDR3 sequence: CASSDNNYGYTF. Written as DNA, the CDR3 is TGCGCCAGCAGTGACAACAACTATGGCTACACCTTC.

This clone was picked up one time. The chain recombines TRBV23-1 with TRBJ1-2; no clear D. TRBV23-1 is noted as an ORF with a role that remains uncertain. Trimming left V 10 bases short and J 1 base short, with 16 bases between. The CDR3 sequence is 14 residues long. CDR3 protein: CANPREGHNYGYTF. The DNA of the CDR3 is TGCGCCAACCCCCGGGAGGGTCATAACTATGGCTACACCTTC.

The V call is TRBV7-9, the J call TRBJ1-1; D not certain. Trimming stripped 5 bases from V and 5 bases from J, with 12 bases between. Per the germline V gene, CDR1 is SEHNR and CDR2 is FQNEAQ (reference sequence). This CDR3 has 13 amino acids. This CDR3 is CASSAPEATEAFF. The CDR3 DNA sequence: TGTGCCAGCAGCGCTCCCGAGGCGACTGAAGCTTTCTTT.

The V and J genes are TRBV15 and TRBJ1-5; TRBD1 is a possible D gene (5 bases). The CDR3 runs 16 residues. V was pared by 0 bases and J by 4 bases, with 13 bases between. Germline V gives CDR1 LNHNV, CDR2 YYDKDF (reference sequence). The CDR3 coding sequence is TGTGCCACCAGCAGAGATCCCGGGACGGTGAATCAGCCCCAGCATTTT. This gives the protein CATSRDPGTVNQPQHF. Based on the CDR3 plus reference TRBV15 and TRBJ1-5, the full variable domain is DAMVIQNPRYQVTQFGKPVTLSCSQTLNHNVMYWYQQKSSQAPKLLFHYYDKDFNNEADTPDNFQSRRPNTSFCFLDIRSPGLGDTAMYLCATSRDPGTVNQPQHFGDGTRLSIL.

This clone was seen a few times. The same CDR3 can be traced to other DNA sequences in this sample. The chain joins TRBV29-1 to TRBJ2-1; 8 bases line up with TRBD2. In germline, CDR1 is SQVTM, CDR2 ANQGSEA. The junction had 5 bases not matched to a gene; V was cut back by 6 bases and J by 4 bases. The CDR3 runs 13 residues. CDR3 DNA: TGCAGCGTCGCGGGGGGTACTTACAATGAGCAGTTCTTC. Amino acids: CSVAGGTYNEQFF.

With respect to this clone: Additional DNA sequences in this sample encode the identical CDR3. The gene calls are TRBV30 and TRBJ2-2; the D call may be TRBD1 or TRBD2 (5 bases each). The ends were cut back, 4 bases at V and 0 bases at J, with 9 bases in the middle. This CDR3 contains 14 residues. Germline lookup yields CDR1 GTSNPN and CDR2 SVGIG (reference sequence). The CDR3 DNA is TGTGCCTGGACCGGGACGGCGAACACCGGGGAGCTGTTTTTT. Translated: CAWTGTANTGELFF.

The chain couples TRBV5-1 to TRBJ2-5; either TRBD1 or TRBD2 may fit D (5 bases each). V was pared by 0 bases and J by 5 bases, with 14 bases between. The CDR3 consists of 15 residues. Germline CDR1 and CDR2: SGHRS and YFSETQ. The CDR3, as DNA: TGCGCCAGCAGCTTGGTGGGACGGGGCACGGAGACCCAGTACTTC. As protein: CASSLVGRGTETQYF.

The chain combines TRBV30 with TRBJ1-2, with D unresolved. V lost 3 bases and J lost 8, with 16 bases in between. CDR3 length: 13 amino acids. CDR1 and CDR2 (germline): GTSNPN, SVGIG (reference sequence). The CDR3 DNA reads as TGTGCCTGGAGCCAGGCGTGGGGTGAGGGCTACACCTTC. Its protein product is CAWSQAWGEGYTF.

The rearrangement joins TRBV2 to TRBJ1-6, with unresolved D. V gave up 2 bases and J gave up 9 bases, with 17 bases separating them. The CDR3 totals 16 residues. Germline V gene data show CDR1 as SNHLY and CDR2 as FYNNEI. The CDR3 sequence is CASSESRVVYGSPLHF. CDR3 coding DNA: TGTGCCAGCAGTGAATCGAGGGTGGTTTACGGTTCACCCCTCCACTTT.

The V and J genes are TRBV5-6 and TRBJ2-7; D may be TRBD1 (6 bases). Trimming took 3 bases from V and 4 from J, leaving 14 bases between them. The CDR3 contains 14 residues. Germline values: CDR1 SGHDT, CDR2 YYEEEE. DNA for the CDR3: TGTGCCAGCAGCTACGGGACACTGACTTACGAGCAGTACTTC. This translates into CASSYGTLTYEQYF. The full variable domain, its missing parts supplied by reference TRBV5-6 and TRBJ2-7, is DAGVTQSPTHLIKTRGQQVTLRCSPKSGHDTVSWYQQALGQGPQFIFQYYEEEERQRGNFPDRFSGHQFPNYSSELNVNALLLGDSALYLCASSYGTLTYEQYFGPGTRLTVT.

The chain recombines TRBV7-3 with TRBJ1-1; 9 nucleotides match TRBD1. CDR3 length: 13 residues. Germline CDR1 is SGHTA and CDR2 is FQGTGA. The trim removed 3 bases at V and 7 bases at J, leaving 3 bases unmatched. In DNA form, the CDR3 reads TGTGCCAGCAGCTTTGGGACAGGGAATGAAGCTTTCTTT. It specifies CASSFGTGNEAFF.

The chain carries TRBV7-3 and TRBJ1-1; D gene ambiguous. Trimming removed 0 bases from V and 1 base from J, with 9 bases in between. CDR1 is SGHTA and CDR2 is FQGTGA in the germline V gene. The CDR3 sequence is 15 residues long. The CDR3 bases are TGTGCCAGCAGCTTAACGCACCGTCCGAACACTGAAGCTTTCTTT. It is translated as CASSLTHRPNTEAFF.

The V and J genes are TRBV5-1 and TRBJ2-1, with D possibly TRBD2 on 5 matching bases. With 1 base removed from V and 4 bases from J, the gap between germline ends came to 15 bases. Germline V gene data show CDR1 as SGHRS and CDR2 as YFSETQ. This CDR3 has 16 amino acids. The CDR3 here is CASSLWTGEGYNEQFF. CDR3 DNA sequence: TGCGCCAGCAGCTTGTGGACGGGCGAGGGATACAATGAGCAGTTCTTC. The whole variable domain, remainder taken from reference TRBV5-1 and TRBJ2-1, is KAGVTQTPRYLIKTRGQQVTLSCSPISGHRSVSWYQQTPGQGLQFLFEYFSETQRNKGNFPGRFSGRQFSNSRSEMNVSTLELGDSALYLCASSLWTGEGYNEQFFGPGTRLTVL.

The J gene is TRBJ1-1, the V gene TRBV11-2; D call uncertain. The CDR3 totals 11 residues. The V gene's germline CDR1 is SGHAT and CDR2 FQNNGV. Trimming left V 7 bases short and J 0 bases short, with 3 bases between. The CDR3 loop is CASTLNTEAFF. The CDR3 bases are TGTGCCAGCACCTTGAACACTGAAGCTTTCTTT.

The rearrangement joins TRBV23-1 to TRBJ1-2, with D perhaps TRBD1 (5 bases). TRBV23-1 is recorded as an ORF, its role being uncertain. Trimming shortened V by 6 bases and J by 2 bases, and 13 bases separated the two germline ends. This CDR3 comprises 14 residues. The CDR3 DNA reads as TGCGCCAGCAGCCACCGACAGACGAACTATGGCTACACCTTC. Translating it yields CASSHRQTNYGYTF.

The chain has TRBV10-3 and TRBJ1-1; TRBD1 might be the D (5 bases). CDR3 length: 13 amino acids. Trimming removed 7 bases from V and 3 bases from J, with 12 bases in between. Germline values: CDR1 ENHRY, CDR2 SYGVKD. CDR3 region: CAITPGGYTEAFF. The DNA for the CDR3 is TGTGCCATCACTCCTGGGGGGTACACTGAAGCTTTCTTT.

The chain has TRBV5-6 and TRBJ2-7, with unresolved D. There are 12 residues in the CDR3. Trimming left V 0 bases short and J 6 bases short, with 7 bases between. Germline CDR1 SGHDT, CDR2 YYEEEE. The CDR3, as DNA: TGTGCCAGCAGCTTGGTAGCCCGCGAGCAGTACTTC. Its protein is CASSLVAREQYF.

The J gene is TRBJ2-3, the V gene TRBV9; no clear D. The V end lost 3 bases, the J end lost 2 bases, and 7 bases lay between the germline ends. Germline V gene lookup returns CDR1 SGDLS and CDR2 YYNGEE. CDR3 length: 13 amino acids. CDR3 sequence reads: CASSGLPTDTQYF. As DNA, the CDR3 is TGTGCCAGCAGCGGCCTCCCCACAGATACGCAGTATTTT.

The V gene is TRBV28, the J gene TRBJ2-3; a weak D match, TRBD1 (5 bases). Per germline, CDR1 MDHEN and CDR2 SYDVKM. V lost 6 bases, J lost 1 base, and 11 bases lay in between. The CDR3 length is 14 residues. CDR3 in amino acids: CASSPRGGTDTQYF. As DNA, the CDR3 is TGTGCCAGCAGCCCAAGGGGCGGCACAGATACGCAGTATTTT.

The rearrangement links TRBV2 to TRBJ1-1; D not resolved. Trimming removed 6 bases from V and 1 base from J, with 9 bases in between. CDR3 length: 13 residues. CDR1 and CDR2 from the germline V gene are SNHLY and FYNNEI. CDR3 protein: CASRGSWNTEAFF. DNA for the CDR3: TGTGCCAGCAGGGGTAGTTGGAACACTGAAGCTTTCTTT. The entire variable domain, with the rest obtained from reference TRBV2 and TRBJ1-1, is as follows: EPEVTQTPSHQVTQMGQEVILRCVPISNHLYFYWYRQILGQKVEFLVSFYNNEISEKSEIFDDQFSVERPDGSNFTLKIRSTKLEDSAMYFCASRGSWNTEAFFGQGTRLTVV.

This clone was seen only a few times. The V and J genes are TRBV29-1 and TRBJ2-7; possible D gene TRBD2, 5 bases. Germline-derived CDR1 and CDR2 are SQVTM and ANQGSEA. The CDR3 loop spans 13 amino acids. The ends were cut back, 6 bases at V and 0 bases at J, with 12 bases in the middle. The CDR3 reads CSVPSGSSYEQYF. CDR3 nucleotides: TGCAGCGTCCCGAGCGGAAGCTCCTACGAGCAGTACTTC.

The chain links TRBV28 to TRBJ2-7; 9 bases are a match to TRBD1. Germline V gene lookup returns CDR1 MDHEN and CDR2 SYDVKM. This CDR3 comprises 15 residues. Germline trimming cut 6 bases from V and 4 bases from J; bases unmatched to any gene: 10. The CDR3 is CASRSPGQGVYEQYF. The DNA of the CDR3 is TGTGCCAGCAGATCCCCGGGACAGGGTGTTTACGAGCAGTACTTC.

This chain joins TRBV6-5 and TRBJ2-2; no clear D gene. Trimming stripped 0 bases from V and 4 bases from J, with 12 bases between. The germline gives CDR1 MNHEY, CDR2 SVGAGI. The CDR3 is 16 amino acids. The CDR3 sequence is CASSYSTATPTGELFF. CDR3 DNA sequence: TGTGCCAGCAGTTACTCTACAGCAACTCCCACCGGGGAGCTGTTTTTT.